This TCR beta chain was recovered during a study of blood T cell repertoires in COVID-19. The wider study: Sites in the United States, Italy and Spain provided acute and convalescent COVID-19 samples. PBMCs, B-cell-depleted T cells, or T cells were the source of the cDNA or gDNA that made up the material.

In the authors' workflow: Amplification of reference gene primers was used by the study to estimate nucleated cell counts. Produced via immunoSEQ multiplex PCR; TCRdb's table is partial and in-frame only. The D gene and trimming were derived from the DNA, and the V and J assignments and clone size from that table. The sample holds 60,000 to 85,000 clones, 80% to 90% seen once. The germline CDR1 and CDR2 sequences are WNHNN and SYGVQD (reference sequence). V was shortened by 0 bases and J by 4 bases, with 9 bases between the two germline ends. The CDR3 has 14 amino acids. This clonotype was sampled from a woman aged 60-70 years with acute or convalescent COVID-19. Sequenced material: peripheral blood. This sequence joins TRBV10-1 and TRBJ1-1, with D possibly matching TRBD1 (5 bases). The CDR3 sequence is CASSESGRGTEAFF. In nucleotides, the CDR3 is TGCGCCAGCAGTGAGTCAGGGAGGGGCACTGAAGCTTTCTTT.